This record covers a single T cell receptor beta chain. The antigen remains unidentified. Germline CDR1 and CDR2: LNHDA and SQIVND (reference sequence). Germline trimming cut 4 bases from V and 3 bases from J; bases unmatched to any gene: 6. The CDR3 is 14 residues long. Reverse transcribing all isolated RNA meant expressed TCRB transcripts were sequenced. Some clones are missing from TCRdb's copy, which holds only in-frame ones; the method was immunoSEQ multiplex PCR. The sample lists more than 150,000 clones, about 13% occurring once. The sample originates from a study of beta chain features in type 1 diabetes. Study-wide points: Patients and controls would be equally affected if PCR favored shorter templates.

It was via CD45RO/CCR7/CD25/CD127/CD95/CD27 that CD4+ naive, central memory, regulatory and stem cell-like memory cells were sorted. This clonotype was sampled from a woman aged 18-29 years in good health. This rearrangement joins TRBV19 to TRBJ2-7; 7 nucleotides line up with TRBD1. The sequenced sample consisted of central memory CD4+ T cells from blood. CDR3 residues: CASSRQGSNYEQYF. CDR3 nucleotides: TGTGCCAGTAGTAGACAGGGTAGCAACTACGAGCAGTACTTC.